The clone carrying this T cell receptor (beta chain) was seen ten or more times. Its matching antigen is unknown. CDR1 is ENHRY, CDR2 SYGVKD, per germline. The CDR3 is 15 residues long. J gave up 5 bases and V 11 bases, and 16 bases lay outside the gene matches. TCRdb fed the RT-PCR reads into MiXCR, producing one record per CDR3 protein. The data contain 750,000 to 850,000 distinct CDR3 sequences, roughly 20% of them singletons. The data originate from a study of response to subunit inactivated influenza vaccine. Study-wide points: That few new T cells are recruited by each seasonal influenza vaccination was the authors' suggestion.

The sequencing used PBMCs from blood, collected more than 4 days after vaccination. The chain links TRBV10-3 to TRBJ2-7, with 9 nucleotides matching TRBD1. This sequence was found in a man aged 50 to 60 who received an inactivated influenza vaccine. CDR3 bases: TGTGCCGCCAGAGGCGGACAGGGGAGTGCGGACGAGCAGTACTTC. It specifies CAARGGQGSADEQYF.